This TCR beta chain was sequenced during a study of blood T cell repertoires in COVID-19. Study overall: Both acute and convalescent COVID-19 samples were obtained from the United States, Italy and Spain. Sources were T cells, B-cell-depleted T cells, or PBMCs; the material itself was cDNA or gDNA.

Here immunoSEQ multiplex PCR was the method, and the copy in TCRdb shows in-frame clones only, minus some. The data contain approximately 250,000 clones, approximately 84% of them singletons. Sequenced input: PBMCs or T cells enriched from blood (not recorded which). The source of this sequence is a man aged 35-49 years who had recovered from COVID-19.

CDR3 DNA: TGCAGCGGGGAGGCGGGGTCCCAAGAGACCCAGTACTTC. The encoded protein is CSGEAGSQETQYF. The chain employs TRBV29-1 and TRBJ2-5; D possibly corresponds to TRBD2 (6 bases). The V end lost 7 bases, the J end lost 1 base, and 13 bases lay between the germline ends. Germline V gene data show CDR1 as SQVTM and CDR2 as ANQGSEA. CDR3 length equals 13 residues.